What follows are 27 T cell receptor beta chains derived from one specimen sequenced in a study of cytomegalovirus exposure and HLA in healthy donors. Use of 60 Vbeta and 13 Jbeta primers characterized the PCR. Generated by immunoSEQ multiplex PCR, the TCRdb table keeps only in-frame clones and is missing some. The table lists fewer than 75,000 clones, 65% to 90% of them singletons. The material sequenced was PBMCs. The receptors were sampled from a man younger than 40 in good health and CMV-seronegative.

The chain links TRBV11-2 to TRBJ1-2; a possible D gene is TRBD1 (6 bases). CDR1 SGHAT and CDR2 FQNNGV come from the germline V gene. Trimming removed 3 bases from V and 2 bases from J, with 13 bases in between. The CDR3 extends over 15 amino acids. The CDR3 bases are TGTGCCAGCAGCTTGGGGGGGCCGACGAACTATGGCTACACCTTC. Protein sequence: CASSLGGPTNYGYTF.

The rearrangement joins TRBV19 to TRBJ2-7, with 12 bases fitting TRBD2. Germline lookup yields CDR1 LNHDA and CDR2 SQIVND (reference sequence). V was pared by 4 bases and J by 3 bases, with 4 bases of the junction left unmatched. This CDR3 region has 15 residues. The DNA for the CDR3 is TGTGCCAGTAGTACCCGGACTAGCGGGGTCTACGAGCAGTACTTC. Its translation: CASSTRTSGVYEQYF.

The chain couples TRBV4-1 to TRBJ2-2; TRBD1 matches at 8 bases. The CDR3 has 16 amino acids. V gave up 2 bases and J gave up 11 bases; unmatched junction bases: 13. Germline values: CDR1 MGHRA, CDR2 YSYEKL. For the CDR3, the DNA is TGCGCCAGCAGCCAAACGCAGGGGGCGGTGGGTGGTGAGCTGTTTTTT. Amino acid sequence: CASSQTQGAVGGELFF.

The chain employs TRBV19 and TRBJ1-5; 11 bases match TRBD1. J was trimmed by 4 bases and V by 6 bases; bases with no gene match: 8. The germline V gene has CDR1 LNHDA and CDR2 SQIVND (reference sequence). This CDR3 contains 16 residues. The CDR3, as DNA: TGTGCCAGTAGCCCCTCCCGGGACAGGGGGAATCAGCCCCAGCATTTT. The encoded protein is CASSPSRDRGNQPQHF.

The chain recombines TRBV7-9 with TRBJ2-1, with TRBD1 matching 10 bases. Per the germline V gene, CDR1 is SEHNR and CDR2 is FQNEAQ (reference sequence). V lost 1 base to trimming and J lost 4 bases; unmatched junction nucleotides: 1. The CDR3 extends over 15 amino acids. DNA of the CDR3: TGTGCCAGCAGCTTAGGGGACAGGGGTTACAATGAGCAGTTCTTC. As protein: CASSLGDRGYNEQFF.

This chain uses TRBV4-3 with TRBJ2-7; 9 bases are shared with TRBD1. CDR3 length: 14 amino acids. The germline V gene encodes CDR1 LGHNA and CDR2 YSLEER. Trimming at V came to 1 base and at J to 3 bases, leaving 1 base not matched to a gene. CDR3 residues: CASSQADRGYEQYF. In DNA, the CDR3 is TGCGCCAGCAGCCAAGCGGACAGGGGCTACGAGCAGTACTTC.

The chain has TRBV2 and TRBJ1-2, with TRBD1 identical over 7 bases. The CDR3 is made up of 16 amino acids. V lost 8 bases, J lost 2 bases, and 14 bases stayed unmatched. Germline CDR1 SNHLY, CDR2 FYNNEI. The CDR3 DNA follows: TGTGCCAGCCAGGGGGAGACAGTAAGCCGGAACTATGGCTACACCTTC. It specifies CASQGETVSRNYGYTF.

The chain has TRBV5-1 and TRBJ2-7; 12 bases map to TRBD1. The trim removed 4 bases at V and 4 bases at J, leaving 6 bases unmatched. The germline CDR1 and CDR2 sequences are SGHRS and YFSETQ. This CDR3 is 15 amino acids long. DNA for the CDR3: TGCGCCAGCAGCCCCCGGGACAGGGGGCGATACGAGCAGTACTTC. Translated, it gives CASSPRDRGRYEQYF.

The J gene is TRBJ2-7, the V gene TRBV28; 12 bases map to TRBD1. From germline, CDR1 is MDHEN and CDR2 SYDVKM. The V and J ends lost 4 bases and 4 bases, in that order; junction bases with no gene match: 8. The CDR3 has 16 amino acids. CDR3 coding DNA: TGTGCCAGCAGTTCCGCCGGGACAGGGGGCAGGTACGAGCAGTACTTC. Amino acid sequence: CASSSAGTGGRYEQYF.

This sequence joins TRBV6-6 and TRBJ1-1; 9 bases agree with TRBD1. The length of the CDR3 is 14 residues. With V trimmed by 6 bases and J by 7 bases, 9 bases remained unmatched. CDR1 MNHNY and CDR2 SVGAGI come from the germline V gene (reference sequence). The CDR3 loop reads CASSKPDRGGEAFF. The CDR3 nucleotides are TGTGCCAGCAGCAAGCCGGACAGGGGAGGTGAAGCTTTCTTT.

The chain uses TRBV18 and TRBJ1-1; D unclear. There are 14 residues in the CDR3. Per the germline V gene, CDR1 is KGHSH and CDR2 is LQKENI. Trimming removed 2 bases at V and 4 bases at J, with 11 bases between. This chain's CDR3 is CASSPGGEGTEAFF. CDR3 nucleotides: TGTGCCAGCTCACCAGGAGGCGAGGGCACTGAAGCTTTCTTT.

The chain employs TRBV5-1 and TRBJ2-3; D perhaps matches TRBD2 (7 bases). The V gene lost 6 bases and the J gene lost 4 bases, with 15 bases spanning the gap. In germline, CDR1 is SGHRS, CDR2 YFSETQ. This CDR3 is built from 14 residues. The CDR3 sequence: CASNPTGGPDTQYF. As DNA, the CDR3 is TGCGCCAGCAATCCGACCGGGGGGCCAGATACGCAGTATTTT. The full variable domain, rest sourced from reference TRBV5-1 and TRBJ2-3, is KAGVTQTPRYLIKTRGQQVTLSCSPISGHRSVSWYQQTPGQGLQFLFEYFSETQRNKGNFPGRFSGRQFSNSRSEMNVSTLELGDSALYLCASNPTGGPDTQYFGPGTRLTVL.

The genes are TRBV11-2 and TRBJ2-1; TRBD2 matches at 9 bases. Unmatched junction bases numbered 2, after V lost 2 bases and J lost 0 bases. This CDR3 region has 16 residues. Germline V gene sequence: CDR1 SGHAT, CDR2 FQNNGV. CDR3 region: CASSLLSGSSYNEQFF. The CDR3 DNA reads as TGTGCCAGCAGCTTACTTAGCGGGAGCTCCTACAATGAGCAGTTCTTC.

The V call is TRBV7-2, the J call TRBJ2-1; 8 positions match TRBD1. CDR3 length equals 17 residues. Germline assignment: CDR1 SGHTA and CDR2 FQGNSA. V shed 0 bases and J 4 bases; nucleotides not matched to a gene: 8. In DNA form, the CDR3 reads TGTGCCAGCAGCTTAGCGTTGGACAGGGATTTTTACAATGAGCAGTTCTTC. As protein: CASSLALDRDFYNEQFF.

The V call is TRBV7-3, the J call TRBJ1-1; D not resolved. From germline, CDR1 is SGHTA and CDR2 FQGTGA. The V gene lost 3 bases and the J gene lost 1 base, with 12 bases spanning the gap. The CDR3 totals 15 residues. CDR3 sequence (DNA): TGTGCCAGCAGCTTGGGGAGACCCCCGAACACTGAAGCTTTCTTT. Translating it yields CASSLGRPPNTEAFF.

A note on this clone: At one boundary the junction diverges from the germline segment, which might be a read error. The V call is TRBV7-9, the J call TRBJ2-2; 8 bases match TRBD1. The CDR3 is made up of 15 amino acids. CDR1 is SEHNR and CDR2 is FQNEAQ in the germline V gene (reference sequence). The CDR3: CSSSFTGGNTGELFF. CDR3 bases: TGTTCCAGCAGCTTTACAGGGGGTAACACCGGGGAGCTGTTTTTT.

The V call is TRBV19, the J call TRBJ2-1, with 8 bases matching TRBD1. CDR1 LNHDA and CDR2 SQIVND come from the germline V gene (reference sequence). After removal of 5 bases from V and 9 bases from J, the junction contained 6 bases not matched to a gene. CDR3 size: 13 residues. CDR3 nucleotides: TGTGCCAGTAGTTCGACAGGGGTGAGTGAGCAGTTCTTC. It translates to CASSSTGVSEQFF.

The DNA of the CDR3 is TGTGCCAGCAGCTTAGCCAGCGCAAATGAAAAACTGTTTTTT. This encodes CASSLASANEKLFF. The chain carries TRBV7-8 and TRBJ1-4; D is unresolved. The CDR3 is 14 residues long. The V gene lost 0 bases and the J gene lost 5 bases, with 7 bases spanning the gap. Germline lookup yields CDR1 SGHVS and CDR2 FQNEAQ.

The J gene is TRBJ2-3, the V gene TRBV6-1; 7 nucleotides line up with TRBD2. This CDR3 has 15 residues. Germline loops: CDR1 MNHNS, CDR2 SASEGT. V lost 4 bases and J lost 5; bases outside the gene matches: 9. The DNA for the CDR3 is TGTGCCAGCAGTGGGTGGGGCGCGGGAGAAGATACGCAGTATTTT. It translates to CASSGWGAGEDTQYF.

This chain joins TRBV5-1 and TRBJ2-5; 9 bases line up with TRBD2. J was trimmed by 3 bases and V by 5 bases; bases with no gene match: 8. This CDR3 is 15 amino acids long. Germline V gene data show CDR1 as SGHRS and CDR2 as YFSETQ. CDR3: CASSYSGSREETQYF. The DNA of the CDR3 is TGCGCCAGCAGTTATAGCGGGAGTCGAGAAGAGACCCAGTACTTC.

This clone was seen more than once but under ten times. This sequence joins TRBV6-6 and TRBJ2-1; 9 bases map to TRBD2. Per germline, CDR1 MNHNY and CDR2 SVGAGI (reference sequence). CDR3 length: 16 amino acids. V shed 0 bases, J shed 4 bases, and the junction held 4 bases outside the gene matches. CDR3 in DNA: TGTGCCAGCAGTTACTCGAGACTAGCGGAGTACAATGAGCAGTTCTTC. It codes for CASSYSRLAEYNEQFF.

V is TRBV11-2 and J is TRBJ2-5; TRBD1 might be the D (5 bases). The V end was cut by 5 bases, the J end by 2 bases, with 9 bases between. Germline V lookup: CDR1 SGHAT, CDR2 FQNNGV. This CDR3 is 13 amino acids long. The CDR3 sequence: CASSDDSQETQYF. DNA for the CDR3: TGTGCCAGCAGCGACGACAGTCAAGAGACCCAGTACTTC.

J is TRBJ2-7 and V is TRBV19; D gene unclear. Germline CDR1 LNHDA, CDR2 SQIVND (reference sequence). The CDR3 length is 13 residues. V gave up 1 base and J gave up 3 bases, with 7 bases separating them. The DNA of the CDR3 is TGTGCCAGTAGTATAGCGGCAGGCTACGAGCAGTACTTC. As protein: CASSIAAGYEQYF.

The chain uses TRBV27 and TRBJ1-1; possible D gene TRBD1, 6 bases. V lost 5 bases to trimming and J lost 0 bases, with 25 bases between them. The CDR3 length is 19 residues. Germline lookup yields CDR1 MNHEY and CDR2 SMNVEV (reference sequence). The CDR3 reads CASSPSRDTSKHMNTEAFF. For the CDR3, the DNA is TGTGCCAGCAGTCCCTCAAGGGACACCTCTAAACACATGAACACTGAAGCTTTCTTT.

V gene TRBV6-1 combines with J gene TRBJ2-7; tentatively, D is TRBD1 (6 bases). CDR3 length equals 14 residues. Deletions cut 1 base from V and 3 bases from J, with 10 bases between. Germline V CDR1 and CDR2: MNHNS, SASEGT. The CDR3 DNA is TGTGCCAGCAGTGAAGTCAGGGGAAGCTACGAGCAGTACTTC. Amino acids: CASSEVRGSYEQYF.

The chain links TRBV10-3 to TRBJ1-1; 7 nucleotides agree with TRBD1. Trimming removed 7 bases from V and 0 bases from J; junction bases left unmatched: 5. The CDR3 spans 14 residues. Germline CDR1 ENHRY, CDR2 SYGVKD. The CDR3 sequence is CAITPGQMNTEAFF. CDR3 sequence (DNA): TGTGCCATCACCCCGGGACAGATGAACACTGAAGCTTTCTTT.

The CDR3 loop is CASSFGLAGGPGQETQYF. CDR3 sequence (DNA): TGCGCCAGCAGCTTCGGTTTAGCGGGGGGCCCCGGCCAAGAGACCCAGTACTTC. This rearrangement joins TRBV5-1 to TRBJ2-5, with 10 bases lining up with TRBD2. This CDR3 comprises 18 residues. Trimming removed 2 bases from V and 1 base from J; junction bases left unmatched: 11. Germline V gives CDR1 SGHRS, CDR2 YFSETQ.